The 16 T cell receptor beta chains reported below all come from one sample, sequenced in a study of T cell responses to AZD1222 COVID-19 vaccine. Libraries were prepared by immunoSEQ multiplex PCR; TCRdb keeps only in-frame clonotypes and omits some of them. Altogether about 170,000 clones are present, more than 90% being singletons, with the ten largest covering 1.5% to 2%. The sample was peripheral blood, taken on day 0 of AZD1222 vaccination. These receptors were collected from an adult in good health.

This clone was detected once. The genes are TRBV3-1 (or the pseudogene TRBV3-2) and TRBJ1-2; maybe TRBD1 (6 bases). The CDR3 length is 14 residues. The germline V gene encodes CDR1 LGHDT and CDR2 YNNKEL (reference sequence). V lost 4 bases, J lost 3 bases, and 12 bases lay in between. CDR3 sequence reads: CASSPSYRDYGYTF. In DNA form, the CDR3 reads TGTGCCAGCAGCCCTTCGTACAGGGACTATGGCTACACCTTC.

The genes are TRBV6-5 and TRBJ1-4; 8 positions match TRBD1. CDR1 is MNHEY and CDR2 is SVGAGI in the germline V gene. The ends lost 4 bases at V and 11 bases at J; junction bases unmatched: 9. This CDR3 has 14 residues. CDR3 sequence (DNA): TGTGCCAGCAGTTTCGGACAGGGAGGGATCAAACTGTTTTTT. The encoded protein is CASSFGQGGIKLFF.

This clone showed up just once. The rearrangement links TRBV28 to TRBJ2-3, with 7 bases lining up with TRBD2. After removal of 3 bases from V and 2 bases from J, the junction contained 2 bases not matched to a gene. This CDR3 comprises 14 residues. Germline-derived CDR1 and CDR2 are MDHEN and SYDVKM. CDR3 in amino acids: CASSLGLYTDTQYF. The CDR3 DNA sequence: TGTGCCAGCAGTTTGGGACTATACACAGATACGCAGTATTTT.

This clone was detected a few times. The V gene is TRBV12-3 or TRBV12-4, the J gene TRBJ1-5; tentative D call: TRBD1 (5 bases). V was clipped by 2 bases and J by 11 bases, with 10 bases between them. The CDR3 is 12 amino acids. The CDR3 loop is CASSLRRQTQHF. CDR3 DNA: TGTGCCAGCAGTTTAAGAAGACAGACCCAGCATTTT.

The chain joins TRBV7-2 to TRBJ2-1; TRBD2 agrees at 8 bases. Losses at the gene ends were 3 bases for V and 8 bases for J; bases not matched to a gene: 6. CDR1 is SGHTA, CDR2 FQGNSA, per germline. This CDR3 is built from 14 residues. CDR3 residues: CASSLRTSFHEQFF. CDR3 in DNA: TGTGCCAGCAGCTTGAGGACTAGCTTCCATGAGCAGTTCTTC.

The chain couples TRBV2 to TRBJ1-1, with D unresolved. The CDR3 consists of 13 residues. Trimming removed 4 bases from V and 2 bases from J, with 8 bases in between. Germline CDR1 and CDR2: SNHLY and FYNNEI. The CDR3 reads CASSGALNTEAFF. The CDR3 DNA reads TGTGCCAGCAGTGGGGCTTTAAACACTGAAGCTTTCTTT.

The rearrangement joins TRBV12-3 or TRBV12-4 to TRBJ1-1; tentatively, D is TRBD1 (5 bases). V was pared by 6 bases and J by 10 bases, with 12 bases between. CDR3 length equals 11 residues. The DNA of the CDR3 is TGTGCCAGCAGCTTTCGCCAGGGAGCTTTCTTT. Translation: CASSFRQGAFF.

The chain is built from TRBV6-6 and TRBJ2-2; D is ambiguous. The V gene's germline CDR1 is MNHNY and CDR2 SVGAGI (reference sequence). The CDR3 extends over 13 amino acids. The V and J ends lost 2 bases and 9 bases respectively, with 10 bases between them. CDR3 nucleotide sequence: TGTGCCAGCAGTTACGAGGATCACCGGGAGCTGTTTTTT. Translation gives CASSYEDHRELFF.

This rearrangement joins TRBV19 to TRBJ2-1; 8 bases are shared with TRBD2. Germline V lookup: CDR1 LNHDA, CDR2 SQIVND (reference sequence). CDR3 length equals 15 residues. V shed 5 bases, J shed 5 bases, and the junction held 8 bases outside the gene matches. The CDR3 sequence is CASSDRAGGDNEQFF. The CDR3 DNA reads as TGTGCCAGTAGTGATAGGGCGGGAGGAGACAATGAGCAGTTCTTC.

The CDR3 DNA follows: TGCGCCAGCAGCTTGCAAGCCTCCGGGGCCAACGTCCTGACTTTC. Amino acid sequence: CASSLQASGANVLTF. The chain recombines TRBV5-1 with TRBJ2-6; D is unresolved. The ends were cut back, 1 base at V and 4 bases at J, with 9 bases in the middle. The CDR3 covers 15 residues. Germline V gene sequence: CDR1 SGHRS, CDR2 YFSETQ. The complete variable domain, with remaining parts taken from reference TRBV5-1 and TRBJ2-6, reads KAGVTQTPRYLIKTRGQQVTLSCSPISGHRSVSWYQQTPGQGLQFLFEYFSETQRNKGNFPGRFSGRQFSNSRSEMNVSTLELGDSALYLCASSLQASGANVLTFGAGSRLTVL.

V gene TRBV29-1 combines with J gene TRBJ2-5; D is perhaps TRBD1 (5 bases). Per germline, CDR1 SQVTM and CDR2 ANQGSEA. The CDR3 consists of 13 residues. V lost 4 bases to trimming and J lost 2 bases, with 11 bases between them. The CDR3 DNA reads as TGCAGCGTTGCGGGCAGGGTACAAGAGACCCAGTACTTC. This encodes CSVAGRVQETQYF.

The chain uses TRBV7-3 and TRBJ1-1, with D perhaps TRBD1 (5 bases). CDR1 SGHTA and CDR2 FQGTGA come from the germline V gene. V dropped 5 bases and J dropped 2 bases, with 15 bases sitting between them. This CDR3 region has 15 residues. CDR3 coding DNA: TGTGCCAGCAGCACCCGGACTGGGGCTAACACTGAAGCTTTCTTT. Its protein product is CASSTRTGANTEAFF.

This chain joins TRBV18 and TRBJ1-5, with D possibly TRBD1 on 5 matching bases. V lost 3 bases, J lost 3 bases, and 6 bases lay in between. The V gene's germline CDR1 is KGHSH and CDR2 LQKENI. The CDR3 consists of 13 residues. The CDR3 spells CASSPDTNQPQHF. CDR3 nucleotide sequence: TGTGCCAGCTCACCGGACACCAATCAGCCCCAGCATTTT.

This sequence joins TRBV5-4 and TRBJ2-7; TRBD1 agrees at 8 bases. Germline CDR1 SGHNT, CDR2 YYREEE (reference sequence). The V and J ends lost 0 bases and 6 bases, in that order; junction bases with no gene match: 5. CDR3 length equals 14 residues. CDR3 amino acids: CASSLGGQGFEQYF. The CDR3, as DNA: TGTGCCAGCAGCTTGGGCGGACAGGGTTTCGAGCAGTACTTC. The entire variable domain, with the rest obtained from reference TRBV5-4 and TRBJ2-7, is as follows: ETGVTQSPTHLIKTRGQQVTLRCSSQSGHNTVSWYQQALGQGPQFIFQYYREEENGRGNFPPRFSGLQFPNYSSELNVNALELDDSALYLCASSLGGQGFEQYFGPGTRLTVT.

V and J are TRBV24-1 and TRBJ2-5; 8 nucleotides match TRBD1. Germline-derived CDR1 and CDR2 are KGHDR and SFDVKD. The CDR3 loop spans 14 amino acids. V shed 4 bases, J shed 4 bases, and the junction held 4 bases outside the gene matches. CDR3 nucleotide sequence: TGTGCCACCAGTGAATCTACAGGGGGAGAGACCCAGTACTTC. Residues: CATSESTGGETQYF.

The chain joins TRBV15 to TRBJ1-2; D is uncertain. This CDR3 region has 13 residues. V was trimmed by 0 bases and J by 3 bases, leaving 5 bases between them. Germline V gene sequence: CDR1 LNHNV, CDR2 YYDKDF (reference sequence). The CDR3 loop reads CATSRDGHYGYTF. The CDR3 DNA follows: TGTGCCACCAGCAGAGATGGCCACTATGGCTACACCTTC.